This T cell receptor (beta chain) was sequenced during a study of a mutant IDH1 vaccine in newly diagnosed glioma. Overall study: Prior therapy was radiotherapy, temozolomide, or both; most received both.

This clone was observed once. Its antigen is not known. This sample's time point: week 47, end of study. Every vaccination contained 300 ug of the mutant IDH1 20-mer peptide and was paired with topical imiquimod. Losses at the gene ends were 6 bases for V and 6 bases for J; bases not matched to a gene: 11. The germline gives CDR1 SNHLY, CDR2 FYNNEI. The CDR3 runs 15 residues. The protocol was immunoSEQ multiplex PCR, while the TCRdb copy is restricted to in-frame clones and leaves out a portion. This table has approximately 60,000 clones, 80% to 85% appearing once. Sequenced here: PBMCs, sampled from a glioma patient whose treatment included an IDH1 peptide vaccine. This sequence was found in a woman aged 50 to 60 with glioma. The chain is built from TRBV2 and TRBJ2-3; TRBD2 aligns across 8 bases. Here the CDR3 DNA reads TGTGCCAGCAGCCCAGCGGGGGCCCTGGCTGATACGCAGTATTTT. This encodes CASSPAGALADTQYF.